The source of this T cell receptor (beta chain) is a study of response to subunit inactivated influenza vaccine. Broader study findings: After each seasonal influenza vaccination, few new T cells are recruited, the authors suggested.

The CDR3 runs to 15 residues. V was trimmed by 2 bases and J by 4 bases, leaving 14 bases between them. CDR1 and CDR2 from the germline V gene are MNHEY and SVGAGI. MiXCR, run by TCRdb on the RT-PCR reads, gives a single entry per CDR3 protein. The sample yields about 240,000 distinct CDR3 sequences, approximately 12% seen once. Of note for this clonotype: Its target is not known.

The sample here was non-naive T cells sorted from PBMCs, taken about 14 days before vaccination. The genes are TRBV6-5 and TRBJ1-1; tentative D call: TRBD1 (5 bases). The clonotype originates from a man aged 50 to 60 who received an inactivated influenza vaccine. CDR3 sequence reads: CASSYAWGSGTEAFF. Here the CDR3 DNA reads TGTGCCAGCAGTTACGCATGGGGCTCGGGCACTGAAGCTTTCTTT.